The rows below give T cell receptor beta chains drawn from one sample of a study of T cell responses to AZD1222 COVID-19 vaccine. The method was immunoSEQ multiplex PCR; TCRdb's version includes in-frame clones alone and lacks a portion of them. Of approximately 160,000 clones in the sample, about 90% are singletons; the top ten hold roughly 0.98%. This material consisted of peripheral blood, taken 28 days after the second AZD1222 dose. The receptors shown here come from an adult who received the AZD1222 COVID-19 vaccine. Each CDR3 is given with its conserved first and last residue. D genes are given only for firm matches. Not every row has a clone size; where given, it reads once, few, many or a size class.

>TRBV6-5|-|TRBJ1-2|TRBD1
TGTGCCAGCAGTTCCCCCCGGACAGGGCCAAACTATGGCTACACCTTC
CASSSPRTGPNYGYTF
>TRBV6-6|-|TRBJ1-2|-
TGTGCCAGCAGCTCTAGGGGTATAGACTATGGCTACACCTTC
CASSSRGIDYGYTF
>TRBV6-4|-|TRBJ2-2|-
TGTGCCAGCAGTGACGACTCGAACACCGGGGAGCTGTTTTTT
CASSDDSNTGELFF
>TRBV10-3|once|TRBJ2-2|TRBD1
TGTGCCACCCTAGGACAGGGCCCCCTGTTTTTT
CATLGQGPLFF
>TRBV2|-|TRBJ2-7|-
TGTGCCAGTGGGAGCTTGTGGGCGGGCGAGCAGTACTTC
CASGSLWAGEQYF
>TRBV6-4|-|TRBJ2-7|-
TGTGCCAGCAGTGACGGTGGACGTAATATACGGGGGCACGAGCAGTACTTC
CASSDGGRNIRGHEQYF
>TRBV9|-|TRBJ2-1|TRBD2
TGTGCCAGCAGCGTAGTGGGTAGCGGGGGGGCACGCTCCTACAATGAGCAGTTCTTC
CASSVVGSGGARSYNEQFF
>TRBV19|once|TRBJ1-2|-
-
CASTSGYGYTF
>TRBV13|-|TRBJ2-7|TRBD1
TGTGCCAGCAGCCCGCCAGGGGGCTGGCGCGAGCAGTACTTC
CASSPPGGWREQYF
>TRBV19|few|TRBJ1-5|-
TGTGCCAGTAACCCCGGGACCGACGGTCAGCCCCAGCATTTT
CASNPGTDGQPQHF
>TRBV3-1/TRBV3-2|once|TRBJ1-1|-
TGTGCCAGCAGCCAAGGGACTTGGAGGAGTGAAGCTTTCTTT
CASSQGTWRSEAFF
>TRBV3-1/TRBV3-2|-|TRBJ2-3|-
TGTGCCAGCAGCCAACCCACAGATACGCAGTATTTT
CASSQPTDTQYF
>TRBV19|-|TRBJ2-7|TRBD1
TGTGCCAGTTCCGGGACAGGAACCTACGAGCAGTACTTC
CASSGTGTYEQYF
>TRBV6-5|-|TRBJ2-1|-
TGTGCCAGCAGTTACGAATCGTGGGGTAGCGCTCCCTCTTGGATCTTC
CASSYESWGSAPSWIF
>TRBV3-1/TRBV3-2|-|TRBJ1-5|-
TGTGCCAGCAGCCCCCGAGGGGGGAGTGGACAGCCCCAGCATTTT
CASSPRGGSGQPQHF
>TRBV5-1|-|TRBJ2-7|-
TGCGCCAGCAGCAACACCTACGAGCAGTACTTC
CASSNTYEQYF
>TRBV2|-|TRBJ1-1|-
TGTGCCAGCAGCAGGCCCTCACAGGGAGGTGCTGACACTGAAGCTTTCTTT
CASSRPSQGGADTEAFF
>TRBV19|-|TRBJ2-3|TRBD2
TGTGCCAGTAGTGCCCTAGCGGGGGGTGGAGATACGCAGTATTTT
CASSALAGGGDTQYF
>TRBV10-3|once|TRBJ1-1|TRBD1
TGTGCCATCACTCCGGACAGGGCCGGGAACACTGAAGCTTTCTTT
CAITPDRAGNTEAFF
>TRBV7-6|-|TRBJ1-3|-
TGTGCCAGCAGCCCTTGGGGGGGGGCCCCCAGCCCATCCGAATACACCATATATTTT
CASSPWGGAPSPSEYTIYF
>TRBV6-1|-|TRBJ2-2|-
TGTGCCAGCAGTGAACAGCCCTTTTCACCCGGGGAGCTGTTTTTT
CASSEQPFSPGELFF
>TRBV6-1|-|TRBJ1-4|TRBD1
TGTGCCAGCAGTGAAGTCGAAGGGAGGGGGCGGGAAAAACTGTTTTTT
CASSEVEGRGREKLFF
>TRBV30|-|TRBJ1-3|-
TGTGCCTGGGCAATTTCCTGGAGGGTTCCCCCTCTCTCTGGAAACACCATATATTTT
CAWAISWRVPPLSGNTIYF
>TRBV7-2|-|TRBJ2-7|-
TGTGCCAGCAGCTTCCTCGGCGCCTACTCCTACGAGCAGTACTTC
CASSFLGAYSYEQYF
>TRBV6-5|-|TRBJ1-2|TRBD1
TGTGCCAGCAGGTTCCGGGACAGGGACGGCTACACCTTC
CASRFRDRDGYTF
>TRBV5-1|once|TRBJ1-1|-
TGCGCCAGCAGCTTAGACCCGGGAGGCACTGAAGCTTTCTTT
CASSLDPGGTEAFF
>TRBV5-4|-|TRBJ2-3|-
TGTGCCAGCAGCTCCTCCAGGCCCCTTACAACGCAGTATTTT
CASSSSRPLTTQYF
>TRBV5-5|-|TRBJ2-5|-
TGTGCCAGCTCGAGGGGGAGGGCGCTCCAAGAGACCCAGTACTTC
CASSRGRALQETQYF
>TRBV5-6|-|TRBJ1-4|-
TGTGCCAGCAGCACCAGGTGGGCAGGGGAAAAACTGTTTTTT
CASSTRWAGEKLFF
>TRBV3-1/TRBV3-2|-|TRBJ2-2|TRBD2
TGTGCCAGCAGCCAAGGAGCGGGGGACACCGGGGAGCTGTTTTTT
CASSQGAGDTGELFF
>TRBV4-2|-|TRBJ1-2|-
TGTGCCAGCAGCCAAGTATCCAGGGAGGACTATGGCTACACCTTC
CASSQVSREDYGYTF
>TRBV5-1|-|TRBJ2-5|-
TGCGCCAGCAGCCCACCAGGGGAGACCCAGTACTTC
CASSPPGETQYF
>TRBV11-2|-|TRBJ2-3|-
TGTGCCAGCAGCTTAGCGGGACACCTTCGGCAGTATTTT
CASSLAGHLRQYF
>TRBV2|-|TRBJ1-1|TRBD1
TGTGCCAGCACCCGCGGGACAGGGGGCTTGTTCACTGAAGCTTTCTTT
CASTRGTGGLFTEAFF
>TRBV7-2|-|TRBJ1-1|TRBD1
TGTGCCAGCAGCCGTACAGGGGAGGCGACTGAAGCTTTCTTT
CASSRTGEATEAFF
>TRBV6-4|-|TRBJ1-2|TRBD1
TGTGCCAGCAGTGTCTCCGGGACAGGGGACTATGGCTACACCTTC
CASSVSGTGDYGYTF
>TRBV6-5|-|TRBJ2-2|TRBD2
TGTGCCAGCAGAAGCGGGGGGAACACCGGGGAGCTGTTTTTT
CASRSGGNTGELFF
>TRBV10-1|-|TRBJ2-1|-
TGCGCCAGCAGTGGGGGGGTCTCGCTGGGCAATGAGCAGTTCTTC
CASSGGVSLGNEQFF
>TRBV3-1/TRBV3-2|-|TRBJ1-3|TRBD1
TGTGCCAGCAGCCAGGACTTCACCAACAGGGGTGCTGGAAACACCATATATTTT
CASSQDFTNRGAGNTIYF
>TRBV19|-|TRBJ2-5|-
TGTGCCAGTAGTACGAACGCAAGGATCCAGTACTTC
CASSTNARIQYF